This T cell receptor (beta chain) was found in a study of T-cell memory formation after mild COVID-19. Study observations and caveats: A second wave of clones peaked on day 37, and their SARS-CoV-2 specificity went unconfirmed. Shrinking CD4+ clones were chiefly CM and EM; CD8+ ones were chiefly EMRA.

This clonotype showed up just a few times. Its antigen remains unidentified. TCRdb re-called the 5' RACE reads with MiXCR, one entry per CDR3 protein. The sample yields roughly 320,000 distinct CDR3 sequences, under 30% seen once. CDR1 is MDHEN, CDR2 SYDVKM, per germline. The J segment lost 5 bases and the V segment lost 4 bases, leaving 10 bases of the junction unmatched. The CDR3 has 15 residues. This sequence joins TRBV28 and TRBJ2-7; 8 bases are a match to TRBD2. Sequencing input: PBMCs or a T cell subset sorted from them (not recorded which). The sequence came from an adult woman who had mild COVID-19 (a few samples of this study predate the infection). Cell type and time point are not known. CDR3 nucleotide sequence: TGTGCCAGCAGTTCAAGCGGGGGACCCCCCAACGAGCAGTACTTC. This encodes CASSSSGGPPNEQYF.